The 13 T cell receptor beta chains presented below share a single source sample, sequenced in a study of metastatic and nonmetastatic thyroid tumors. Nobody among the patients had been given any treatment before thyroid surgery. TCRdb recomputed clones from the PCR reads via MiXCR. The sample carries roughly 35,000 clones, approximately 15% recorded once. Sequenced: blood. These receptors originate from a female donor with papillary thyroid cancer or a benign thyroid nodule (not recorded which). Some clones in this sample may be carry-over from other donors' samples.

This chain joins TRBV24-1 and TRBJ2-3; weak D call: TRBD1 (7 bases). Trimming removed 2 bases from V and 5 bases from J, with 19 bases in between. Germline-derived CDR1 and CDR2 are KGHDR and SFDVKD. This CDR3 has 17 residues. The CDR3 loop reads CATSDSRLGGLIDTQYF. CDR3 in DNA: TGTGCCACCAGTGATTCCAGACTAGGGGGCTTAATAGATACGCAGTATTTT.

This clone was observed at least ten times. V and J are TRBV7-9 and TRBJ2-1; TRBD2 matches 8 bases. The V and J ends lost 2 bases and 5 bases, in that order; junction bases with no gene match: 5. The CDR3 spans 15 residues. Germline V gene lookup returns CDR1 SEHNR and CDR2 FQNEAQ (reference sequence). CDR3 nucleotides: TGTGCCAGCAGCTTATTGGCGGGAGGAAACAATGAGCAGTTCTTC. It translates to CASSLLAGGNNEQFF.

This clone came up many times. A read error is possible here, since a much larger clone lies one base away. Other DNA sequences from this sample encode an identical CDR3 as well. J is TRBJ1-5 and V is TRBV6-2 or TRBV6-3; D not certain. This CDR3 has 14 amino acids. In germline, CDR1 is MNHEY, CDR2 SVGEGT. Trimming pared 0 bases from V and 6 bases from J, leaving 9 bases between. The CDR3 nucleotides read TGTGCCAGCAGTTACTCAACCCCTAGTCAGCCCCAGCATTTT. Protein: CASSYSTPSQPQHF.

As regards this clone: The junction does not match germline at one end; this may be a read error. The V and J genes are TRBV12-3 or TRBV12-4 and TRBJ1-5; D possibly corresponds to TRBD1 (6 bases). The CDR3 length is 13 residues. CDR3 DNA sequence: TGTACCAGCAGGGGCGATAGCAATCAGCCCCAGCATTTT. Its protein product is CTSRGDSNQPQHF.

This clone showed up just a few times. J is TRBJ2-5 and V is TRBV6-2 or TRBV6-3, with D maybe TRBD2 (5 bases). Deletions cut 0 bases from V and 4 bases from J, with 6 bases between. Germline assignment: CDR1 MNHEY and CDR2 SVGEGT. The CDR3 has 13 amino acids. The DNA for the CDR3 is TGTGCCAGCAGTTACTCAGGGAGAGAGACCCAGTACTTC. Its translation: CASSYSGRETQYF.

This clone was seen many times. This rearrangement joins TRBV11-2 to TRBJ2-7; perhaps TRBD1 as D (6 bases). V was pared by 4 bases and J by 3 bases, with 13 bases between. CDR1 SGHAT and CDR2 FQNNGV come from the germline V gene. There are 14 residues in the CDR3. The CDR3 DNA sequence: TGTGCCAGCAGCTACATCAGGGGTCACTACGAGCAGTACTTC. As protein: CASSYIRGHYEQYF.

This clone was seen ten or more times. This sample also contains other DNA sequences that code for the same CDR3. The chain has TRBV29-1 and TRBJ2-3; 9 bases agree with TRBD2. Germline loops: CDR1 SQVTM, CDR2 ANQGSEA. The CDR3 is made up of 15 amino acids. After removal of 7 bases from V and 2 bases from J, the junction contained 10 bases not matched to a gene. The CDR3 is CSAGISGGYTDTQYF. In nucleotides, the CDR3 is TGCAGCGCCGGGATTAGCGGGGGCTACACAGATACGCAGTATTTT.

This clone turned up a few times. The rearrangement links TRBV20-1 to TRBJ2-1; 13 bases map to TRBD2. V lost 0 bases to trimming and J lost 6 bases; unmatched junction nucleotides: 5. Germline V gene data show CDR1 as DFQATT and CDR2 as SNEGSKA (reference sequence). CDR3 length equals 16 residues. For the CDR3, the DNA is TGCAGTGCTAGAGAGACTAGCGGGAGGTGGGTCAATGAGCAGTTCTTC. Amino acids: CSARETSGRWVNEQFF.

This rearrangement joins TRBV6-2 or TRBV6-3 to TRBJ2-7; TRBD2 agrees at 8 bases. Germline V gives CDR1 MNHEY, CDR2 SVGEGT. Trimming removed 6 bases from V and 6 bases from J; junction bases left unmatched: 16. The CDR3 totals 16 residues. Here the CDR3 reads CASSSFPGTRSSEQYF. The CDR3 nucleotides read TGTGCCAGCAGCTCATTCCCCGGGACTAGAAGTTCCGAGCAGTACTTC.

This clone was seen repeatedly, ten times or more. The chain combines TRBV5-1 with TRBJ2-3, with 10 bases lining up with TRBD2. Germline CDR1 SGHRS, CDR2 YFSETQ. CDR3 size: 16 residues. V lost 3 bases, J lost 0 bases, and 4 bases stayed unmatched. CDR3 sequence reads: CASSSLAGPSTDTQYF. In nucleotides, the CDR3 is TGCGCCAGCAGCTCACTAGCGGGACCTAGCACAGATACGCAGTATTTT.

By share of the sample, this clone is medium-sized. The gene calls are TRBV7-9 and TRBJ2-7, with D hard to call. Trimming pared 4 bases from V and 2 bases from J, leaving 15 bases between. CDR3 length: 15 amino acids. Germline CDR1 reads SEHNR; CDR2 reads FQNEAQ (reference sequence). CDR3 in amino acids: CASSSTHTETYEQYF. CDR3 nucleotides: TGTGCCAGCAGCTCAACTCACACAGAGACCTACGAGCAGTACTTC.

This clone was counted at least ten times. This sequence joins TRBV4-3 and TRBJ2-2, with D unresolved. There are 16 residues in the CDR3. Germline V lookup: CDR1 LGHNA, CDR2 YSLEER. The V and J ends lost 1 base and 5 bases respectively, with 14 bases between them. The CDR3 DNA sequence: TGCGCCAGCAGCCAAGGACGGGCAATGGAGACCGGGGAGCTGTTTTTT. Amino acid sequence: CASSQGRAMETGELFF.

The genes are TRBV6-2 or TRBV6-3 and TRBJ2-2; D gene uncertain. The germline gives CDR1 MNHEY, CDR2 SVGEGT. The CDR3 is 16 residues long. V was clipped by 1 base and J by 4 bases, with 13 bases between them. The CDR3 loop is CASSYFSELSTGELFF. The CDR3 DNA sequence: TGTGCCAGCAGTTACTTTTCAGAGCTGTCCACCGGGGAGCTGTTTTTT.